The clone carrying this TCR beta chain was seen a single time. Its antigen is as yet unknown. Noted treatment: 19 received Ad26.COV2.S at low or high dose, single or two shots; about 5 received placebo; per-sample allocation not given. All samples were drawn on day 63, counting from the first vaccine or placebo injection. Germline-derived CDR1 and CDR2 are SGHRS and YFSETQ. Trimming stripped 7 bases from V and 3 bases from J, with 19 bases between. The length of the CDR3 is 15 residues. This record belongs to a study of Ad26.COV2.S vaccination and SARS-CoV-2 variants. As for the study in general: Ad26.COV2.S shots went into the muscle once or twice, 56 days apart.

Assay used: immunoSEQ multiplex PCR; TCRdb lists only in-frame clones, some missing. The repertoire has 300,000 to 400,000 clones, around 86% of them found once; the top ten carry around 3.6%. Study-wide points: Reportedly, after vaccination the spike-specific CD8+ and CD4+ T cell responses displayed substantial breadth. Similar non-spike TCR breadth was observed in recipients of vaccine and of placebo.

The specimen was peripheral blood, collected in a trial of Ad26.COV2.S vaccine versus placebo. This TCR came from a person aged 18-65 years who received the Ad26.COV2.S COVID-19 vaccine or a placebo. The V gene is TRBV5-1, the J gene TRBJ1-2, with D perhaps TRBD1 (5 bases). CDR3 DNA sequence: TGCGCCAGCGGTCCAATCGGGGGGGTCTACTATGGCTACACCTTC. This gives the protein CASGPIGGVYYGYTF. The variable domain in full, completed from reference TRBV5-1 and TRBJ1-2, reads KAGVTQTPRYLIKTRGQQVTLSCSPISGHRSVSWYQQTPGQGLQFLFEYFSETQRNKGNFPGRFSGRQFSNSRSEMNVSTLELGDSALYLCASGPIGGVYYGYTFGSGTRLTVV.